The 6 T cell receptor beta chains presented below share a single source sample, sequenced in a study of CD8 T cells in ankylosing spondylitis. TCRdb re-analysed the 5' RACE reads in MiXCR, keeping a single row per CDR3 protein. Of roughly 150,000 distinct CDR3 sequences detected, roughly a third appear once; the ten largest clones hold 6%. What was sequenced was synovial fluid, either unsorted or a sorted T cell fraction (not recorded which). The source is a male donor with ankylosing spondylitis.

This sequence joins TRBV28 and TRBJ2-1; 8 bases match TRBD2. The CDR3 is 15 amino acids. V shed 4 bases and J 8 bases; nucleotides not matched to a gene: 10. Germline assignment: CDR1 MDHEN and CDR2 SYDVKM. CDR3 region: CASSSPSGTSYEQFF. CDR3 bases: TGTGCCAGCAGTTCCCCATCCGGGACTAGTTATGAGCAGTTCTTC.

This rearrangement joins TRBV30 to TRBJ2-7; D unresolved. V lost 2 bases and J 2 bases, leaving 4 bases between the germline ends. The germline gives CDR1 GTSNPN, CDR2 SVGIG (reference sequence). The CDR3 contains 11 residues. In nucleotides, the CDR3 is TGTGCCTGGAGTCTCACCTACGAGCAGTACTTC. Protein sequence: CAWSLTYEQYF.

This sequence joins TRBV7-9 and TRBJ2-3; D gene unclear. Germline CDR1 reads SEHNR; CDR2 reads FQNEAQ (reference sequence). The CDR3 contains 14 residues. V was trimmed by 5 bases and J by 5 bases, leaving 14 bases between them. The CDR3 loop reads CASSRSLTGDTQYF. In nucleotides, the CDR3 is TGTGCCAGCAGCCGATCGTTGACGGGAGATACGCAGTATTTT.

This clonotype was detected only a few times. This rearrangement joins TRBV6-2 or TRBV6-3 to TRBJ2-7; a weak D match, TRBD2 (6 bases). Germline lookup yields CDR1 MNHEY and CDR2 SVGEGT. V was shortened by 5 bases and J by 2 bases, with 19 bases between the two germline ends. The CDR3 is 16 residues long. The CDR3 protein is CASSPLYAGTPYEQYF. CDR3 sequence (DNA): TGTGCCAGCAGTCCCCTCTATGCGGGGACTCCCTACGAGCAGTACTTC.

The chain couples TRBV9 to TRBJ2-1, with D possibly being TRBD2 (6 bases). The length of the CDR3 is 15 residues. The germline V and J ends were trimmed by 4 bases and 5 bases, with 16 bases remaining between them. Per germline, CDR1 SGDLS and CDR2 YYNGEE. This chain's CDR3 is CASSMGLIGDNEQFF. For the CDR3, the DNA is TGTGCCAGCAGCATGGGACTTATAGGGGACAATGAGCAGTTCTTC.

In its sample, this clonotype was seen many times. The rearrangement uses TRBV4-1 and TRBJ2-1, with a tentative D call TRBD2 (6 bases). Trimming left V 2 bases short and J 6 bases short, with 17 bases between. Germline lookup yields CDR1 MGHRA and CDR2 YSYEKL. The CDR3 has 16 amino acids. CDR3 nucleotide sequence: TGCGCCAGCAGCCAAATCATACTAGCAGGGAGCAATGAGCAGTTCTTC. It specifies CASSQIILAGSNEQFF.